What follows are 12 T cell receptor beta chains derived from one specimen sequenced in a study of T-cell reconstitution after alpha-beta-depleted transplantation in children. The library targeted TCRbeta and was prepared with unique molecular identifiers. TCRdb reprocessed the PCR reads with MiXCR, giving one entry per CDR3 protein. The sample comprises about a million distinct CDR3 sequences, around 30% of which are singletons, and over 25% rests with the top ten. The sequencing here drew on PBMCs, mostly from graft donor cells, taken 360 days after TCRalphabeta/CD19-depleted stem cell transplant. These receptors were obtained from a boy under two years old who had a stem cell transplant for SCID, so the T cells may come from the graft donor.

The chain carries TRBV6-5 and TRBJ2-7, with a tentative D call TRBD2 (5 bases). Germline V gives CDR1 MNHEY, CDR2 SVGAGI. Trimming removed 0 bases from V and 4 bases from J, with 19 bases in between. The CDR3 is 17 residues long. This chain's CDR3 is CASSYSRRASHRYEQYF. The CDR3 bases are TGTGCCAGCAGTTACTCGAGGCGGGCTAGCCATAGGTACGAGCAGTACTTC.

This clonotype occurred a few times. The chain recombines TRBV5-1 with TRBJ2-2; D is undetermined. CDR3 length: 15 amino acids. Trimming took 9 bases from V and 0 from J, leaving 15 bases between them. Germline V CDR1 and CDR2: SGHRS, YFSETQ. CDR3 nucleotide sequence: TGCGCCACGAGTCAGCAGCCTTCGAACACCGGGGAGCTGTTTTTT. This codes for CATSQQPSNTGELFF. The full variable domain, rest sourced from reference TRBV5-1 and TRBJ2-2, is KAGVTQTPRYLIKTRGQQVTLSCSPISGHRSVSWYQQTPGQGLQFLFEYFSETQRNKGNFPGRFSGRQFSNSRSEMNVSTLELGDSALYLCATSQQPSNTGELFFGEGSRLTVL.

This clonotype was seen only a few times. This rearrangement joins TRBV29-1 to TRBJ1-1; unclear D gene. Germline CDR1 is SQVTM and CDR2 is ANQGSEA. V lost 4 bases and J lost 1, with 13 bases in between. This CDR3 comprises 14 residues. CDR3 loop: CSVAKIRQNTEAFF. The CDR3 region has the DNA TGCAGCGTTGCTAAAATCAGACAGAACACTGAAGCTTTCTTT.

The CDR3 DNA reads as TGCGCCAGCAGCTTGGCTGGACTAGCGGGGGGTGTGCAGTATTTT. It codes for CASSLAGLAGGVQYF. The chain employs TRBV5-1 and TRBJ2-3; 14 bases are a match to TRBD2. Germline CDR1 is SGHRS and CDR2 is YFSETQ. Trimming cost V 0 bases and J 11 bases; bases outside gene matches: 5. The CDR3 spans 15 residues. The full variable domain, with the rest looked up from reference TRBV5-1 and TRBJ2-3, is KAGVTQTPRYLIKTRGQQVTLSCSPISGHRSVSWYQQTPGQGLQFLFEYFSETQRNKGNFPGRFSGRQFSNSRSEMNVSTLELGDSALYLCASSLAGLAGGVQYFGPGTRLTVL.

The rearrangement uses TRBV7-6 and TRBJ2-1; TRBD2 agrees at 7 bases. The CDR3 runs 18 residues. Losses at the gene ends were 3 bases for V and 8 bases for J; bases not matched to a gene: 19. Germline V gene lookup returns CDR1 SGHVS and CDR2 FNYEAQ. CDR3 sequence (DNA): TGTGCCAGCAGCTTCCGTGTGGCCGGGGGGTCCCGTGGGGATGAGCAGTTCTTC. It yields the protein CASSFRVAGGSRGDEQFF.

This clonotype was counted a single time. J is TRBJ2-5 and V is TRBV28; TRBD1 might be the D (5 bases). The germline V gene encodes CDR1 MDHEN and CDR2 SYDVKM. V was cut by 1 base and J by 1 base, with 10 bases left in between. The CDR3 runs 15 residues. CDR3 bases: TGTGCCAGCAGTTTATTTAAACAGGTCCAAGAGACCCAGTACTTC. Residues: CASSLFKQVQETQYF.

The V gene is TRBV2, the J gene TRBJ2-7, with D perhaps TRBD1 (5 bases). The CDR3 runs to 14 residues. Trimming took 6 bases from V and 3 from J, leaving 15 bases between them. CDR1 SNHLY and CDR2 FYNNEI come from the germline V gene. The CDR3 DNA reads TGTGCCAGCAGCGAAACATCAGACAGCTACGAGCAGTACTTC. Its protein is CASSETSDSYEQYF.

The rearrangement links TRBV11-1 to TRBJ2-6, with 14 bases that match TRBD2. Germline loops: CDR1 SGHAT, CDR2 FQDESV (reference sequence). Losses at the gene ends were 3 bases for V and 0 bases for J; bases not matched to a gene: 4. CDR3 length: 19 residues. CDR3 bases: TGTGCCAGCAGCTTCCGACTAGCGGGGGGGCCCTCTGGGGCCAACGTCCTGACTTTC. It encodes CASSFRLAGGPSGANVLTF.

V usage is TRBV18 and J usage is TRBJ1-5; 9 bases are a match to TRBD1. The CDR3 runs 17 residues. In germline, CDR1 is KGHSH, CDR2 LQKENI. V lost 3 bases, J lost 0 bases, and 6 bases stayed unmatched. The CDR3 here is CASSPTGGRYSNQPQHF. The DNA of the CDR3 is TGTGCCAGCTCACCGACAGGGGGTCGGTATAGCAATCAGCCCCAGCATTTT.

This sequence joins TRBV20-1 and TRBJ2-1; perhaps TRBD2 as D (5 bases). The CDR3 runs 16 residues. Germline values: CDR1 DFQATT, CDR2 SNEGSKA (reference sequence). V was trimmed by 1 base and J by 0 bases, leaving 13 bases between them. The CDR3 is CSARGLDLSSYNEQFF. In DNA, the CDR3 is TGCAGTGCTAGAGGCTTGGACTTGAGCTCCTACAATGAGCAGTTCTTC.

The chain links TRBV29-1 to TRBJ2-3, with D hard to call. CDR3 length equals 14 residues. The ends were cut back, 2 bases at V and 0 bases at J, with 9 bases in the middle. From germline, CDR1 is SQVTM and CDR2 ANQGSEA. CDR3 bases: TGCAGCGTTGAAAAGGCGCGTAGCACAGATACGCAGTATTTT. Residues: CSVEKARSTDTQYF.

In its sample, this clonotype was seen once. CDR3 region: CSARETLGSPLHF. The DNA of the CDR3 is TGCAGTGCTAGAGAAACCCTTGGTTCACCCCTCCACTTT. The chain carries TRBV20-1 and TRBJ1-6; D is ambiguous. The V gene's germline CDR1 is DFQATT and CDR2 SNEGSKA (reference sequence). The ends were cut back, 0 bases at V and 9 bases at J, with 9 bases in the middle. The CDR3 has 13 amino acids.